The source of this T cell receptor (beta chain) is a study of OX40 agonist ivuxolimab in advanced cancers. Across the whole study: It was ivuxolimab, an agonistic anti-OX40 (CD134) antibody, that patients were treated with. Of the patients, three showed partial responses, one with hepatocellular carcinoma and two with cutaneous melanoma.

Germline CDR1 is SGHTS and CDR2 is YDEGEE. The CDR3 length is 15 residues. Deletions cut 1 base from V and 6 bases from J, with 13 bases between. Whole-study results and caveats: Normalized T-cell clonal expansion was also low in a subset of nonresponders.

There are a few counts of this clone. Its antigen is currently unknown. The assay was immunoSEQ multiplex PCR, and TCRdb's table has in-frame clones only and misses some. This table has around 41,000 clones, approximately 90% appearing once. The starting material was CD4+ or CD8+ T cells sorted from blood, obtained in a trial of the OX40 agonist ivuxolimab. The rearrangement uses TRBV5-8 and TRBJ2-2, with D possibly TRBD2 on 7 matching bases. The TCR originated in an adult with an advanced solid tumor such as melanoma, head and neck, liver or kidney cancer. The CDR3: CASSLRGGQAGELFF. CDR3 DNA: TGTGCCAGCAGCTTGAGGGGGGGACAAGCCGGGGAGCTGTTTTTT. The variable domain in full, with the rest retrieved from reference TRBV5-8 and TRBJ2-2, is EAGVTQSPTHLIKTRGQQATLRCSPISGHTSVYWYQQALGLGLQFLLWYDEGEERNRGNFPPRFSGRQFPNYSSELNVNALELEDSALYLCASSLRGGQAGELFFGEGSRLTVL.